This TCR beta chain was sequenced for a study of CD8 T cells in Susac syndrome. CDR1 is SGDLS and CDR2 is YYNGEE in the germline V gene. The CDR3 consists of 15 residues. V lost 4 bases and J 0 bases, leaving 14 bases between the germline ends. With regard to this clonotype: What it binds is unknown.

Study-wide results and caveats: Acknowledgment was made by the study that its TCR sequencing and HLA analysis involved a relatively small number of individuals.

The study used healthy donors as controls matched for age and sex. TEMRA cells were FACS-enriched and CD8+ and CD4+ T cells negatively isolated. Random hexamers served to reverse transcribe about 0.5 to 1 ug RNA. Amplification of TCR beta CDR3 across 54 Vbeta and 13 Jbeta was performed with immunoSEQ multiplex PCR. TCRdb reprocessed the immunoSEQ multiplex PCR reads with MiXCR, giving one entry per CDR3 protein. The repertoire includes about 130,000 distinct CDR3 sequences, 90% to 95% of them detected once, and roughly 0.087% sits in the top ten. The sequence came from a human donor in good health. The sequenced sample consisted of CD4+ T cells from PBMCs. The V and J genes are TRBV9 and TRBJ2-7; D remains ambiguous. The CDR3 nucleotides read TGTGCCAGCAGCCCCATAGGGTCGAGCTCCTACGAGCAGTACTTC. Encoded protein: CASSPIGSSSYEQYF.